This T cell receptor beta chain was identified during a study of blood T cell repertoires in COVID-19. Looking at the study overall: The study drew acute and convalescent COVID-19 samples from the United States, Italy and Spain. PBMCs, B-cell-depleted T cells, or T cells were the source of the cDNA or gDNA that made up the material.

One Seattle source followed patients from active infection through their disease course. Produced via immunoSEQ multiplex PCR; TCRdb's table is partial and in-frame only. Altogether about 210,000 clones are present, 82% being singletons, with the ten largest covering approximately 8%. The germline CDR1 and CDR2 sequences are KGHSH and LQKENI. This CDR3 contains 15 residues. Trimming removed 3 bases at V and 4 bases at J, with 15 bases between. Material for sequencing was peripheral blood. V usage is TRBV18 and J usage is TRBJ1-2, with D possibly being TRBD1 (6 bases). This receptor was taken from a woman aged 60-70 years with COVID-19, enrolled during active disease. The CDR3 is CASSPLDRTTYGYTF. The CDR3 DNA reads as TGTGCCAGCTCACCCCTCGACAGGACCACCTATGGCTACACCTTC.